This entry features one T cell receptor (beta chain) sequence. The source of the sample is a study of technical replicates of blood from a few donors. The germline V gene has CDR1 LNHDA and CDR2 SQIVND (reference sequence). Trimming left V 11 bases short and J 1 base short, with 13 bases between. The CDR3 covers 13 residues. The repertoire was sequenced with immunoSEQ multiplex PCR; TCRdb's copy has only in-frame clones and lacks some. The table shows 15,000 to 20,000 clones, with around nine tenths occurring only once. Sequencing input: PBMCs. The receptor was isolated from a human donor in good health. This chain uses TRBV19 with TRBJ2-3; weak D call: TRBD1 (5 bases). DNA of the CDR3: TGTGCCTCCACCTCGACAGGCACAGATACGCAGTATTTT. The encoded protein is CASTSTGTDTQYF.